This T cell receptor beta chain was obtained from a study of T cell changes during pregnancy in multiple sclerosis. TCRdb's table, derived via immunoSEQ multiplex PCR, lists solely in-frame clones and lacks some. The profile shows about 70,000 clones, around nine tenths of them singletons. There are 13 residues in the CDR3. V lost 0 bases and J lost 6, with 9 bases in between. In germline, CDR1 is SGHNT, CDR2 YYREEE (reference sequence). The chain has TRBV5-4 and TRBJ1-2; D remains ambiguous. This sequence was found in a female donor in good health, enrolled as a control in a pregnancy study. The sequencing here drew on peripheral blood, taken in the second trimester of pregnancy. The CDR3 coding sequence is TGTGCCAGCAGCTTGGAGCCAGGCGATGGCTACACCTTC. This encodes CASSLEPGDGYTF.